This T cell receptor beta chain originates from a study of regulatory T cells in long-lasting Graves disease. The authors built TCR beta libraries using iRepertoire HTBI primers and Arm-PCR of CDR3 regions. TCRdb redid the calling of the multiplex PCR reads with MiXCR, one entry per CDR3 protein. The data hold more than 450,000 distinct CDR3 sequences, with 12% observed a single time. This clonotype has just a few counts. This CDR3 contains 17 residues. Germline loops: CDR1 DFQATT, CDR2 SNEGSKA (reference sequence). Trimming left V 0 bases short and J 4 bases short, with 18 bases between. The time point here: newly diagnosed GD, antithyroid drugs for less than 3 months. RNA extracted from PBMCs served as the sequencing template. The data were also submitted as part of a second study, on T cells in Graves' hyperthyroidism and ophthalmopathy.

The V gene is TRBV20-1, the J gene TRBJ2-2, with D maybe TRBD2 (6 bases). The TCR was taken from a woman in her twenties or thirties with Graves disease. The source material was peripheral blood mononuclear cells (PBMCs), sampled at new diagnosis, from a patient treated with antithyroid drugs. The DNA of the CDR3 is TGCAGTGCTAGAGATCCAGCGGCGGCCGGGGGCACCGGGGAGCTGTTTTTT. Protein: CSARDPAAAGGTGELFF.